This T cell receptor (beta chain) was found in a study of beta chain features in type 1 diabetes. Looking at the study overall: Age, gender and cell yields were alike across patients and healthy donors. Whole-study findings and limits: In all four CD4+ subsets, TCRB CDR3 length was significantly, moderately reduced in type 1 diabetes.

The sequenced template was cDNA made from the entire isolated RNA. The protocol was immunoSEQ multiplex PCR, while the TCRdb copy is restricted to in-frame clones and leaves out a portion. The sample includes approximately 600,000 clones, around 11% seen only once; the top ten take around 0.12%. A word on this clone: What it binds is not known.

V lost 7 bases and J lost 0, with 10 bases in between. Germline CDR1 is LGHNT and CDR2 is FRNRAP. The CDR3 contains 14 residues. The sample taken for sequencing was naive CD4+ T cells from blood. The TCR sequence derives from a man younger than 40 with type 1 diabetes. This chain links TRBV12-5 with TRBJ1-5; D ambiguous. CDR3 bases: TGTGCTAGTGCCCCCCTGGATAGCAATCAGCCCCAGCATTTT. It yields the protein CASAPLDSNQPQHF. The full variable domain, with the rest looked up from reference TRBV12-5 and TRBJ1-5, is DARVTQTPRHKVTEMGQEVTMRCQPILGHNTVFWYRQTMMQGLELLAYFRNRAPLDDSGMPKDRFSAEMPDATLATLKIQPSEPRDSAVYFCASAPLDSNQPQHFGDGTRLSIL.